This TCR beta chain was profiled in a study of metastatic and nonmetastatic thyroid tumors. Germline CDR1 reads MDHEN; CDR2 reads SYDVKM. V was trimmed by 2 bases and J by 0 bases, leaving 14 bases between them. This CDR3 comprises 16 residues. In the original workflow: To classify distant metastasis in papillary thyroid cancer, a model was built from CDR3 differences across clinicopathological groups. TCRdb reprocessed the PCR reads using MiXCR. TCRdb assigned the V and J calls; the authors' analysis was not used. This table holds tens of thousands of clones, roughly 4.1% found once. Patients were all untreated before their thyroid surgery.

The rearrangement joins TRBV28 to TRBJ2-7; D is unclear. The origin of this receptor is a female donor with papillary thyroid cancer or a benign thyroid nodule (not recorded which). Some clones in this sample may be carry-over from other donors' samples. What was sequenced was blood. As DNA, the CDR3 is TGTGCCAGCAGTTTAGGTCTTACTCTTAGCTCCTACGAGCAGTACTTC. Translating gives CASSLGLTLSSYEQYF.